This is a list of T cell receptor beta chains from one sample in a study of OX40 agonist ivuxolimab in advanced cancers. Only in-frame clones appear in the TCRdb table, and some are missing; sequencing was by immunoSEQ multiplex PCR. The data contain some 42,000 clones, over 75% of them singletons. The material sequenced was CD4+ or CD8+ T cells sorted from blood, taken in a trial of the OX40 agonist ivuxolimab. These receptors came from an adult with an advanced solid tumor such as melanoma, head and neck, liver or kidney cancer. Both conserved end residues are part of each CDR3. The D gene is left open where the match is weak. Size values are once, few and many counts, or a class for expanded clones, and some rows have none.

>TRBJ1-5|.|TRBV18|.
TGTGCCAGCTCACCAGTGGCAGAGACCAATCAGCCCCAGCATTTT
CASSPVAETNQPQHF
>TRBJ1-2|TRBD1|TRBV28|.
TGTGCCAGCAGCTATCAAGGGGAGGGACAGGTATATGGCTACACCTTC
CASSYQGEGQVYGYTF
>TRBJ2-7|TRBD1|TRBV7-2|.
TGTGCCAGCAGAGGGGGCGGGTCCTCCTACGAGCAGTACTTC
CASRGGGSSYEQYF
>TRBJ1-2|TRBD1|TRBV7-9|.
TGTGCCAGCAGCTCAAAGACAGGGGCCCATGGCTACACCTTC
CASSSKTGAHGYTF
>TRBJ1-1|.|TRBV11-2|few
TGTGCCAGCAGCTTAGCCCAAGGGAACACTGAAGCTTTCTTT
CASSLAQGNTEAFF
>TRBJ2-5|TRBD1|TRBV5-6|.
TGTGCCAGCAGCTTTGGGACAGGGGGCCGGGAGACCCAGTACTTC
CASSFGTGGRETQYF
>TRBJ2-7|TRBD2|TRBV27|.
TGTGCCAGCAGGGGGACTAGCGCCGAGACACCTGCCGAGCAGTACTTC
CASRGTSAETPAEQYF
>TRBJ2-7|.|TRBV7-3|.
TGTGCCAGCTCCAATGGGGGGGCCCACGAGCAGTACTTC
CASSNGGAHEQYF
>TRBJ2-5|.|TRBV12-5|.
TGTGCTAGTGGGCCCTCCGCGGAGACCCAGTACTTC
CASGPSAETQYF
>TRBJ2-7|.|TRBV5-1|.
TGCGCCAGCAGCTTGGGTGGGAATTCCTACGAGCAGTACTTC
CASSLGGNSYEQYF
>TRBJ2-1|.|TRBV14|.
TGTGCCAGCAGCCAAGGTCAGGGGACCGGGTACAATGAGCAGTTCTTC
CASSQGQGTGYNEQFF
>TRBJ2-7|.|TRBV6-5|.
TGTGCCAGCAGTTCCGTCCGGGACGTCGAGCAGTACTTC
CASSSVRDVEQYF
>TRBJ2-2|TRBD2|TRBV9|.
TGTGCCAGCAGCGTAGTGCCTAGCGGGAGTATCTTAGGCGGGGAGCTGTTTTTT
CASSVVPSGSILGGELFF
>TRBJ2-4|TRBD1|TRBV19|.
TGTGCCAGTAGTATAGATGGACAGGGATTAGCCAAAAACATTCAGTACTTC
CASSIDGQGLAKNIQYF
>TRBJ1-1|.|TRBV18|medium-sized
TGTGCCAGCTCACCTCCCGACAGAGCGAACACTGAAGCTTTCTTT
CASSPPDRANTEAFF
>TRBJ1-6|TRBD1|TRBV9|.
TGTGCCAGCAGCCCCCGGGACAGGGAAAACGATTCACCCCTCCACTTT
CASSPRDRENDSPLHF
>TRBJ2-1|.|TRBV7-2|.
TGTGCCAGCAGCTTATCCGGGACCGCGGCCTACAATGAGCAGTTCTTC
CASSLSGTAAYNEQFF
>TRBJ2-3|.|TRBV15|medium-sized
TGTGCCACCAGCTCCCTCGACAGTTCAGATACGCAGTATTTT
CATSSLDSSDTQYF
>TRBJ1-2|.|TRBV12-5|.
TGTGCTAGCGGTCCCTGGGGATCGGACTATGGCTACACCTTC
CASGPWGSDYGYTF
>TRBJ2-7|TRBD1|TRBV27|.
TGTGCCAGCAGTTTTTCGGACAGGGGCGTGTACGAGCAGTACTTC
CASSFSDRGVYEQYF
>TRBJ1-4|TRBD1|TRBV2|.
TGTGCCAGCAGTGATGTTGACAGGGACCAAGAAAAACTGTTTTTT
CASSDVDRDQEKLFF
>TRBJ2-1|TRBD2|TRBV5-4|.
TGTGCCAGCAGCTTCGGTAGCGGGGGATACAATGAGCAGTTCTTC
CASSFGSGGYNEQFF
>TRBJ2-2|.|TRBV7-2|few
TGTGCCAGCAGCCCGGGACTGGCGAACACCGGGGAGCTGTTTTTT
CASSPGLANTGELFF
>TRBJ2-7|TRBD1|TRBV6-4|.
TGTGCCAGCAGCCCCGGGACAGGGGGACGCGAGCAGTACTTC
CASSPGTGGREQYF
>TRBJ2-1|TRBD2|TRBV28|.
TGTGCCAGCAGTACCATGGGAGACGGGAGGGCGGTTAATGAGCAGTTCTTC
CASSTMGDGRAVNEQFF
>TRBJ2-1|TRBD2|TRBV11-2|.
TGTGCCAGCAGCCCTTTAGCGGGGGCCAATGAGCAGTTCTTC
CASSPLAGANEQFF
>TRBJ1-4|TRBD1|TRBV6-6|.
TGTGCCAGCAGCGGGACAGGGGGTTGGGGTGAAAAACTGTTTTTT
CASSGTGGWGEKLFF
>TRBJ2-3|.|TRBV27|.
TGTGCCAGCAGTTCTAATCCGGGACGGAGTCCGGGGCCAGGAGATACGCAGTATTTT
CASSSNPGRSPGPGDTQYF
>TRBJ2-7|.|TRBV9|.
TGTGCCAGCAGCGCCCAGACAGGATACGAGCAGTACTTC
CASSAQTGYEQYF
>TRBJ2-7|.|TRBV6-5|.
TGTGCCAGCAGTTACGGTAGGGCCAGCTCCTACGAGCAGTACTTC
CASSYGRASSYEQYF
>TRBJ2-2|TRBD1|TRBV13|.
TGTGCCAGCAGCTCCACAGGGGGGACTTGGCTTAACACCGGGGAGCTGTTTTTT
CASSSTGGTWLNTGELFF
>TRBJ1-5|.|TRBV28|.
TGTGCCAGCAGTCTCTTGGGCCAGGGCAATCAGCCCCAGCATTTT
CASSLLGQGNQPQHF
>TRBJ1-2|TRBD1|TRBV7-2|.
TGTGCCAGCAGCCCCAGACAGGGCCTCGGGGGCTACACCTTC
CASSPRQGLGGYTF
>TRBJ2-3|.|TRBV7-9|.
TGTGCCAGCAGCTCCTTACAGGGACGCACAGATACGCAGTATTTT
CASSSLQGRTDTQYF
>TRBJ2-7|.|TRBV7-9|.
TGTGCCAGCAGCCAGGACAGCTACGAGCAGTACTTC
CASSQDSYEQYF
>TRBJ1-2|.|TRBV9|.
TGTGCCAGCAGCGAACCAATGGGGGGATCTAACTATGGCTACACCTTC
CASSEPMGGSNYGYTF
>TRBJ2-1|.|TRBV7-2|.
TGTGCCAGCAGCATCCAGCAAGCCCTTTCCTACAATGAGCAGTTCTTC
CASSIQQALSYNEQFF